This record concerns one T cell receptor beta chain sequence. Original handling: Reference gene primer amplification in the assay estimated nucleated cell counts. Produced via immunoSEQ multiplex PCR; TCRdb's table is partial and in-frame only. V, J and clone size derive from that table, while D and trimming were established from the DNA sequence. This sample yields about 110,000 clones, of which roughly 86% are seen a single time; 4.5% belongs to the top ten. The length of the CDR3 is 19 residues. The germline V gene has CDR1 LNHDA and CDR2 SQIVND (reference sequence). V lost 3 bases, J lost 0 bases, and 18 bases lay in between. This record belongs to a study of blood T cell repertoires in COVID-19. Study-wide context: Both acute and convalescent COVID-19 samples were obtained from the United States, Italy and Spain. Nucleic acid was either cDNA or gDNA, and it came from T cells, B-cell-depleted T cells, or PBMCs.

The sample was peripheral blood. This TCR was sampled from a middle-aged man with acute or convalescent COVID-19. The chain uses TRBV19 and TRBJ1-6; a weak D match, TRBD1 (5 bases). The CDR3 protein is CASSIKGPASSSYNSPLHF. CDR3 in DNA: TGTGCCAGTAGTATCAAGGGGCCAGCCTCGAGCTCCTATAATTCACCCCTCCACTTT.